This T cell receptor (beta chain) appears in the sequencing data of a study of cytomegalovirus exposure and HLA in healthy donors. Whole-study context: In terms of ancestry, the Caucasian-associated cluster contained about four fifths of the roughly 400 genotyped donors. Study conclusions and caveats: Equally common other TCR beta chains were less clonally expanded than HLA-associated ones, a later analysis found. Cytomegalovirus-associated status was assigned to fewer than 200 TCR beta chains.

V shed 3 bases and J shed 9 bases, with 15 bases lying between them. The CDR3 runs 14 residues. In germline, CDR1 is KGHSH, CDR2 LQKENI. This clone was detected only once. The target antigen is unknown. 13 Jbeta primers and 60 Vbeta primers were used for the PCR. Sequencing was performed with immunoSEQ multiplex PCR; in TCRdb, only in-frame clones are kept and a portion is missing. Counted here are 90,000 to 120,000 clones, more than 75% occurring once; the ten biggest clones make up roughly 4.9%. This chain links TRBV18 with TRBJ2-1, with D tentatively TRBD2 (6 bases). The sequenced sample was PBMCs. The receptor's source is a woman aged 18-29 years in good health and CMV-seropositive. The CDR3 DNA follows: TGTGCCAGCTCACCCAACGGAGGGCGCGGTGAGCAGTTCTTC. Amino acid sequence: CASSPNGGRGEQFF.